What follows are 19 T cell receptor beta chains derived from one specimen sequenced in a study of T cell responses to AZD1222 COVID-19 vaccine. Generated by immunoSEQ multiplex PCR, the TCRdb table keeps only in-frame clones and is missing some. The profile shows some 130,000 clones, about 90% of them singletons. The sequencing here drew on peripheral blood, taken on day 0 of MenACWY control vaccination. These receptors originate from an adult in good health.

The chain joins TRBV5-1 to TRBJ1-1; D is undetermined. The ends were cut back, 4 bases at V and 4 bases at J, with 17 bases in the middle. CDR3 size: 15 residues. CDR1 is SGHRS and CDR2 is YFSETQ in the germline V gene. CDR3 in DNA: TGCGCCAGCAGCCAAACGACCGTCTGGGGCACTGAAGCTTTCTTT. Translating gives CASSQTTVWGTEAFF. Complete variable domain (other parts from reference TRBV5-1 and TRBJ1-1): KAGVTQTPRYLIKTRGQQVTLSCSPISGHRSVSWYQQTPGQGLQFLFEYFSETQRNKGNFPGRFSGRQFSNSRSEMNVSTLELGDSALYLCASSQTTVWGTEAFFGQGTRLTVV.

The chain employs TRBV29-1 and TRBJ2-7; 7 nucleotides align to TRBD1. Germline V gene data show CDR1 as SQVTM and CDR2 as ANQGSEA. With 5 bases clipped from V and 7 bases from J, the junction kept 8 bases outside the gene matches. The CDR3 is 12 amino acids. CDR3 sequence reads: CSVRGGAYEQYF. In DNA form, the CDR3 reads TGCAGCGTTAGAGGGGGCGCGTATGAGCAGTACTTC.

J is TRBJ1-1 and V is TRBV6-5; D remains unclear. This CDR3 comprises 14 residues. V lost 7 bases to trimming and J lost 3 bases, with 15 bases between them. The V gene's germline CDR1 is MNHEY and CDR2 SVGAGI. CDR3: CASKMSGEYTEAFF. The CDR3 DNA reads as TGTGCCAGCAAAATGAGTGGCGAATACACTGAAGCTTTCTTT.

This chain links TRBV15 with TRBJ1-4; 10 nucleotides align to TRBD1. This CDR3 has 14 amino acids. V gave up 4 bases and J gave up 5 bases; unmatched junction bases: 1. The germline V gene has CDR1 LNHNV and CDR2 YYDKDF (reference sequence). CDR3 DNA sequence: TGTGCCACCAGCAAGGGACAGGGGAATGAAAAACTGTTTTTT. Translating gives CATSKGQGNEKLFF.

J is TRBJ2-7 and V is TRBV27; D is uncertain. Trimming took off 2 bases at V and 4 bases at J, with 21 bases between the two ends. Per the germline V gene, CDR1 is MNHEY and CDR2 is SMNVEV (reference sequence). The CDR3 runs 17 residues. The CDR3 is CASSLRITAPPYYEQYF. The CDR3 DNA sequence: TGTGCCAGCAGTTTAAGGATTACTGCGCCACCATATTACGAGCAGTACTTC.

This sequence joins TRBV5-1 and TRBJ1-4, with a weak D call TRBD1 (6 bases). Germline lookup yields CDR1 SGHRS and CDR2 YFSETQ. The germline V and J ends were trimmed by 4 bases and 8 bases, with 18 bases remaining between them. The CDR3 runs 15 residues. CDR3 bases: TGCGCCAGCAGCACCGGGACAACGGGGGGGGAAAAACTGTTTTTT. The encoded protein is CASSTGTTGGEKLFF.

This chain connects TRBV5-5 to TRBJ1-4; 7 bases fit TRBD1. V was clipped by 3 bases and J by 3 bases; unmatched bases: 8. This CDR3 is built from 16 residues. CDR1 is SGHKS, CDR2 YYEKEE, per germline (reference sequence). The CDR3 coding sequence is TGTGCCAGCAGCTCCCCCGACAGGGCAGCTAATGAAAAACTGTTTTTT. As protein: CASSSPDRAANEKLFF.

The V call is TRBV2, the J call TRBJ2-1; the D gene is possibly TRBD2 (5 bases). The V end was cut by 6 bases, the J end by 9 bases, with 18 bases between. Germline CDR1 SNHLY, CDR2 FYNNEI. The CDR3 consists of 14 residues. CDR3 sequence: CASRPGNMDREQFF. The CDR3 DNA reads TGTGCCAGCAGGCCGGGAAACATGGATCGTGAGCAGTTCTTC.

The chain uses TRBV6-5 and TRBJ2-7; D gene ambiguous. V lost 8 bases and J 4 bases, leaving 12 bases between the germline ends. The CDR3 has 12 residues. CDR1 and CDR2 from the germline V gene are MNHEY and SVGAGI. CDR3 in DNA: TGTGCCAGCGGGCCTTCTCGATACGAGCAGTACTTC. Translated, it gives CASGPSRYEQYF.

The chain uses TRBV11-1 and TRBJ2-7, with D tentatively TRBD1 or TRBD2 (5 bases each). CDR1 and CDR2 from the germline V gene are SGHAT and FQDESV (reference sequence). V was shortened by 2 bases and J by 7 bases, with 18 bases between the two germline ends. The length of the CDR3 is 15 residues. The CDR3 region has the DNA TGTGCCAGCAGCTTATTGCCCAGGGATGGGGGAGAGCAGTACTTC. It translates to CASSLLPRDGGEQYF.

The rearrangement links TRBV4-1 to TRBJ2-7; D ambiguous. Germline CDR1 MGHRA, CDR2 YSYEKL. The CDR3 covers 14 residues. V lost 3 bases to trimming and J lost 0 bases, with 9 bases between them. This chain's CDR3 is CASSHPPDSYEQYF. For the CDR3, the DNA is TGCGCCAGCAGCCACCCGCCGGACTCCTACGAGCAGTACTTC.

This rearrangement joins TRBV4-1 to TRBJ1-5; D unresolved. This CDR3 has 15 amino acids. Germline CDR1 MGHRA, CDR2 YSYEKL. Deletions cut 4 bases from V and 4 bases from J, with 14 bases between. The DNA of the CDR3 is TGCGCCAGCAGCCTATGGACGGACCTAAATCAGCCCCAGCATTTT. This codes for CASSLWTDLNQPQHF.

The rearrangement uses TRBV5-1 and TRBJ2-7; the D is unclear. Trimming took 4 bases from V and 4 from J, leaving 18 bases between them. There are 15 residues in the CDR3. CDR1 is SGHRS, CDR2 YFSETQ, per germline. The CDR3 region is CASSPWIQTPYEQYF. CDR3 bases: TGCGCCAGCAGCCCGTGGATCCAAACCCCTTACGAGCAGTACTTC.

The chain links TRBV27 to TRBJ2-7, with TRBD2 as a possible D gene (5 bases). Trimming took off 3 bases at V and 0 bases at J, with 15 bases between the two ends. Germline lookup yields CDR1 MNHEY and CDR2 SMNVEV (reference sequence). The CDR3 has 16 amino acids. CDR3 nucleotide sequence: TGTGCCAGCAGTTTCGGTGTACTTGGAGGCTCCTACGAGCAGTACTTC. It specifies CASSFGVLGGSYEQYF.

The gene calls are TRBV2 and TRBJ1-4; the match to TRBD1 covers 7 bases. Looked up from germline, CDR1 is SNHLY and CDR2 is FYNNEI. The trim removed 6 bases at V and 8 bases at J, leaving 12 bases unmatched. The CDR3 has 15 amino acids. CDR3 in DNA: TGTGCCAGCAGAAAGTCGGCAGGGGGGACGGAAAAACTGTTTTTT. It codes for CASRKSAGGTEKLFF.

This clone was counted a few times. V and J are TRBV6-5 and TRBJ1-1; D remains unclear. The germline V and J ends were trimmed by 8 bases and 6 bases, with 13 bases remaining between them. The CDR3 sequence is 12 residues long. Germline loops: CDR1 MNHEY, CDR2 SVGAGI. In nucleotides, the CDR3 is TGTGCCAGCCTCTCTTACGCTTCTGAAGCTTTCTTT. This codes for CASLSYASEAFF.

The rearrangement uses TRBV5-1 and TRBJ1-1; D unclear. The length of the CDR3 is 13 residues. Trimming shortened V by 2 bases and J by 5 bases, and 10 bases separated the two germline ends. Germline V CDR1 and CDR2: SGHRS, YFSETQ. CDR3 nucleotides: TGCGCCAGCAGCTTAGTAGGCCTTACTGAAGCTTTCTTT. Residues: CASSLVGLTEAFF.

The CDR3 bases are TGTGCCAGCAGCTTAAGGATGGGGGGACAGGGAAGAAACTACGAGCAGTACTTC. This sequence encodes CASSLRMGGQGRNYEQYF. The chain joins TRBV7-9 to TRBJ2-7; 9 nucleotides agree with TRBD1. This CDR3 is 18 amino acids long. V shed 2 bases and J 3 bases; nucleotides not matched to a gene: 14. Germline CDR1 is SEHNR and CDR2 is FQNEAQ (reference sequence). The full variable domain, its missing parts supplied by reference TRBV7-9 and TRBJ2-7, is DTGVSQNPRHKITKRGQNVTFRCDPISEHNRLYWYRQTLGQGPEFLTYFQNEAQLEKSRLLSDRFSAERPKGSFSTLEIQRTEQGDSAMYLCASSLRMGGQGRNYEQYFGPGTRLTVT.

The chain links TRBV18 to TRBJ1-3, with 7 bases identical to TRBD1. Germline trimming cut 6 bases from V and 0 bases from J; bases unmatched to any gene: 11. Germline V gives CDR1 KGHSH, CDR2 LQKENI. This CDR3 is 17 amino acids long. CDR3 sequence reads: CASSADRPVLSGNTIYF. In DNA, the CDR3 is TGTGCCAGCTCGGCGGACAGGCCGGTACTCTCTGGAAACACCATATATTTT.